A single sample is the source of the 10 T cell receptor beta chains below, sequenced in a study of cytomegalovirus exposure and HLA in healthy donors. Amplification used 60 Vbeta primers and 13 Jbeta primers. The table came from immunoSEQ multiplex PCR; TCRdb's copy has only in-frame clones and leaves some out. In the table there are almost 70,000 clones, 65% to 70% of which are singletons. The specimen sequenced was PBMCs. These receptors were obtained from a male donor in good health and CMV-seropositive.

The chain employs TRBV12-5 and TRBJ2-7; the match to TRBD1 covers 9 bases. Germline V gene sequence: CDR1 LGHNT, CDR2 FRNRAP. There are 19 residues in the CDR3. With V trimmed by 4 bases and J by 0 bases, 16 bases remained unmatched. The DNA of the CDR3 is TGTGCTAGTGGTTCCCCCCACAGGGGGCTAATAAAAGACTCCTACGAGCAGTACTTC. Translating it yields CASGSPHRGLIKDSYEQYF.

This rearrangement joins TRBV9 to TRBJ2-1; TRBD2 is a possible D gene (5 bases). This CDR3 comprises 16 residues. V lost 0 bases to trimming and J lost 3 bases, with 13 bases between them. The germline V gene has CDR1 SGDLS and CDR2 YYNGEE. The CDR3 is CASSVVGGLSYNEQFF. The CDR3, as DNA: TGTGCCAGCAGCGTAGTTGGCGGACTTAGCTACAATGAGCAGTTCTTC.

The chain carries TRBV25-1 and TRBJ2-1, with 13 bases identical to TRBD2. J lost 9 bases, V lost 5 bases, and 4 bases had no gene match. CDR1 and CDR2 from the germline V gene are MGHDK and SYGVNS. This CDR3 contains 14 residues. This CDR3 is CASSKLAGGPEQFF. The CDR3 nucleotides read TGTGCCAGCAGTAAACTAGCGGGAGGGCCTGAGCAGTTCTTC.

The table lists this clone with a few counts. The chain joins TRBV2 to TRBJ2-1; a weak D match, TRBD1 (5 bases). The CDR3 extends over 15 amino acids. Germline V gene data show CDR1 as SNHLY and CDR2 as FYNNEI. The V end lost 6 bases, the J end lost 0 bases, and 12 bases lay between the germline ends. The CDR3 DNA sequence: TGTGCCAGCAGCCACAGGTATTCCTCCTACAATGAGCAGTTCTTC. Amino acids: CASSHRYSSYNEQFF.

This clone was recorded only once. The chain has TRBV18 and TRBJ1-3; D call uncertain. The V and J ends lost 4 bases and 0 bases respectively, with 10 bases between them. From germline, CDR1 is KGHSH and CDR2 LQKENI. CDR3 size: 15 residues. The CDR3 DNA reads TGTGCCAGCTCACTGGGCCCTGTCTCTGGAAACACCATATATTTT. This gives the protein CASSLGPVSGNTIYF.

This chain uses TRBV7-2 with TRBJ1-5; no reliable D call. Germline V CDR1 and CDR2: SGHTA, FQGNSA. Trimming shortened V by 3 bases and J by 9 bases, and 24 bases separated the two germline ends. The CDR3 is made up of 17 amino acids. CDR3: CASSFSGIVAGSVPQHF. The CDR3 DNA sequence: TGTGCCAGCAGCTTCTCGGGGATTGTGGCAGGCTCTGTGCCCCAGCATTTT.

About this clone itself: One end of the junction is discordant with germline, which a read error may explain. The chain uses TRBV7-9 and TRBJ2-7; D remains unclear. The CDR3 has 13 amino acids. Germline V gene lookup returns CDR1 SEHNR and CDR2 FQNEAQ (reference sequence). The CDR3 coding sequence is TGTTCCAGCAGCTTCTCGAGCTCCTACGAGCAGTACTTC. It encodes CSSSFSSSYEQYF.

J is TRBJ2-3 and V is TRBV7-3, with 8 bases identical to TRBD2. Germline assignment: CDR1 SGHTA and CDR2 FQGTGA. The ends lost 2 bases at V and 2 bases at J; junction bases unmatched: 6. CDR3 size: 16 residues. The CDR3 protein is CASSLYGGRTTDTQYF. DNA for the CDR3: TGTGCCAGCAGCTTATACGGCGGGAGGACCACAGATACGCAGTATTTT.

For this clone: Compared with germline, one end of the junction differs, possibly owing to a read error. The chain recombines TRBV7-9 with TRBJ2-2; TRBD2 might be the D (6 bases). This CDR3 is 17 amino acids long. The germline V gene encodes CDR1 SEHNR and CDR2 FQNEAQ (reference sequence). CDR3 loop: CSSSSRGGEQNTGELFF. For the CDR3, the DNA is TGTTCCAGCAGCTCCCGAGGAGGGGAACAGAACACCGGGGAGCTGTTTTTT.

This chain connects TRBV29-1 to TRBJ2-7; 8 bases match TRBD2. The germline V gene has CDR1 SQVTM and CDR2 ANQGSEA. This CDR3 is built from 12 residues. Trimming at V came to 8 bases and at J to 6 bases, leaving 9 bases not matched to a gene. DNA for the CDR3: TGCAGCTCACGGGAGGGCCTCGGCGAGCAGTACTTC. Translated, it gives CSSREGLGEQYF.